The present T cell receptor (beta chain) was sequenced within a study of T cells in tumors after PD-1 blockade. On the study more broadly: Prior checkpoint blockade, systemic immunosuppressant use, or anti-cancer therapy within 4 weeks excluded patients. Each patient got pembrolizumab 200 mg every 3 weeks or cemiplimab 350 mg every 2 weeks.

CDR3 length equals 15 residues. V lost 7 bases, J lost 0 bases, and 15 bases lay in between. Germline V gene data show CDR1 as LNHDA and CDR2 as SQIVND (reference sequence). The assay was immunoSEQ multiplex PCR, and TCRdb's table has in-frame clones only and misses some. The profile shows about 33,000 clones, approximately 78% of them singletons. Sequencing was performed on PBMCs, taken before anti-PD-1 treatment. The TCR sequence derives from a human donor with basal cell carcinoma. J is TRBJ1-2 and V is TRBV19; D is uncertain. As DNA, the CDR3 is TGTGCCAGTACGGGCTGGGGTTCTTCTAACTATGGCTACACCTTC. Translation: CASTGWGSSNYGYTF.